The 25 T cell receptor beta chains listed next were all sequenced from one sample in a study of blood T cell repertoires in COVID-19. The repertoire was sequenced with immunoSEQ multiplex PCR; TCRdb's copy has only in-frame clones and lacks some. The sample lists roughly 430,000 clones; roughly 88% were seen once. Source material: PBMCs or T cells enriched from blood (not recorded which). The source is a woman aged 40 to 55 with acute COVID-19.

The V and J genes are TRBV9 and TRBJ2-1; D is ambiguous. The germline V gene encodes CDR1 SGDLS and CDR2 YYNGEE. The V end was cut by 1 base, the J end by 0 bases, with 14 bases between. CDR3 size: 17 residues. The CDR3 DNA reads as TGTGCCAGCAGCGTATCTGGCGGAGCTAGCTCCTACAATGAGCAGTTCTTC. It encodes CASSVSGGASSYNEQFF.

The chain combines TRBV30 with TRBJ1-2, with unresolved D. Trimming stripped 2 bases from V and 2 bases from J, with 6 bases between. Germline V gene lookup returns CDR1 GTSNPN and CDR2 SVGIG (reference sequence). This CDR3 has 12 residues. The CDR3 loop is CAWSYMNYGYTF. The DNA of the CDR3 is TGTGCCTGGAGTTATATGAACTATGGCTACACCTTC.

V gene TRBV14 combines with J gene TRBJ1-6; D may be TRBD1 (6 bases). The V and J ends lost 0 bases and 13 bases respectively, with 13 bases between them. The CDR3 is 14 amino acids. In germline, CDR1 is SGHDN, CDR2 FVKESK. CDR3 protein: CASSQDRGLGPLHF. CDR3 nucleotides: TGTGCCAGCAGCCAAGACAGGGGTTTGGGGCCCCTCCACTTT.

The chain has TRBV11-2 and TRBJ2-5, with D tentatively TRBD2 (6 bases). Deletions cut 5 bases from V and 3 bases from J, with 10 bases between. Germline CDR1 SGHAT, CDR2 FQNNGV. CDR3 size: 13 residues. The CDR3 here is CASSASGEETQYF. In nucleotides, the CDR3 is TGTGCCAGCAGCGCGTCGGGGGAAGAGACCCAGTACTTC.

This chain connects TRBV6-5 to TRBJ1-4; D ambiguous. Germline V gives CDR1 MNHEY, CDR2 SVGAGI. The CDR3 runs 14 residues. Trimming left V 7 bases short and J 2 bases short, with 11 bases between. As DNA, the CDR3 is TGTGCCAGCACGCCCCTGGCCACTAATGAAAAACTGTTTTTT. Translation gives CASTPLATNEKLFF.

The chain uses TRBV5-5 and TRBJ2-7; TRBD2 matches at 8 bases. Trimming cost V 1 base and J 2 bases; bases outside gene matches: 11. Germline V gene sequence: CDR1 SGHKS, CDR2 YYEKEE (reference sequence). This CDR3 has 17 residues. The CDR3 loop reads CASSLSAGEGRAYEQYF. CDR3 coding DNA: TGTGCCAGCAGCTTGTCAGCGGGAGAGGGCAGGGCCTACGAGCAGTACTTC.

The V call is TRBV2, the J call TRBJ1-6, with no clear D. The V gene's germline CDR1 is SNHLY and CDR2 FYNNEI. The CDR3 runs to 17 residues. V dropped 3 bases and J dropped 7 bases, with 19 bases sitting between them. The CDR3 here is CASSDRSGSGGNSPLHF. Here the CDR3 DNA reads TGTGCCAGCAGTGACCGTTCGGGGTCGGGAGGCAATTCACCCCTCCACTTT.

J is TRBJ1-1 and V is TRBV30; no definite D call. The ends were cut back, 0 bases at V and 2 bases at J, with 7 bases in the middle. Germline-derived CDR1 and CDR2 are GTSNPN and SVGIG (reference sequence). CDR3 length: 13 amino acids. CDR3 coding DNA: TGTGCCTGGAGTGTCTCAGTTAACACTGAAGCTTTCTTT. Translation gives CAWSVSVNTEAFF. Drawing the rest from reference TRBV30 and TRBJ1-1, the complete variable domain is SQTIHQWPATLVQPVGSPLSLECTVEGTSNPNLYWYRQAAGRGLQLLFYSVGIGQISSEVPQNLSASRPQDRQFILSSKKLLLSDSGFYLCAWSVSVNTEAFFGQGTRLTVV.

This CDR3 is CASSLTRDRVGEAFF. The CDR3 DNA is TGTGCCAGCAGCTTGACCCGGGACAGGGTGGGTGAAGCTTTCTTT. The rearrangement uses TRBV7-9 and TRBJ1-1; 9 bases are shared with TRBD1. The CDR3 runs 15 residues. Unmatched junction bases numbered 9, after V lost 3 bases and J lost 7 bases. Germline-derived CDR1 and CDR2 are SEHNR and FQNEAQ (reference sequence).

The CDR3 spells CASSIGQSNYGYTF. Here the CDR3 DNA reads TGTGCCAGTAGTATTGGACAGTCTAACTATGGCTACACCTTC. V gene TRBV19 combines with J gene TRBJ1-2; D perhaps matches TRBD1 (6 bases). The length of the CDR3 is 14 residues. The V end was cut by 3 bases, the J end by 0 bases, with 8 bases between. Germline V gives CDR1 LNHDA, CDR2 SQIVND (reference sequence).

This rearrangement joins TRBV19 to TRBJ1-3; 12 bases are shared with TRBD1. The CDR3 extends over 16 amino acids. Germline V lookup: CDR1 LNHDA, CDR2 SQIVND (reference sequence). The junction had 7 bases not matched to a gene; V was cut back by 4 bases and J by 6 bases. The CDR3 coding sequence is TGTGCCAGTAGTACAGATTCGGGACAGGGGGCAAACACCATATATTTT. Translated: CASSTDSGQGANTIYF.

The genes are TRBV11-2 and TRBJ2-7; 12 bases agree with TRBD1. The CDR3 consists of 15 residues. In germline, CDR1 is SGHAT, CDR2 FQNNGV. V gave up 4 bases and J gave up 5 bases; unmatched junction bases: 6. The CDR3 loop is CASSSRDRGRNEQYF. CDR3 in DNA: TGTGCCAGCAGCTCCCGGGACAGGGGGCGGAACGAGCAGTACTTC.

V usage is TRBV7-6 and J usage is TRBJ1-1; 7 bases map to TRBD1. The CDR3 covers 15 residues. Germline assignment: CDR1 SGHVS and CDR2 FNYEAQ. J lost 7 bases, V lost 2 bases, and 10 bases had no gene match. The CDR3 reads CASSLTPPPGGEAFF. CDR3 nucleotide sequence: TGTGCCAGCAGCTTAACTCCTCCCCCAGGGGGTGAAGCTTTCTTT.

This clone was observed once. This sequence joins TRBV19 and TRBJ2-5, with D possibly matching TRBD2 (5 bases). V gave up 1 base and J gave up 5 bases, with 17 bases separating them. CDR3 length equals 16 residues. Germline-derived CDR1 and CDR2 are LNHDA and SQIVND (reference sequence). The CDR3 bases are TGTGCCAGTAGTATAGTAATAACGGGGAGTTTTGAGACCCAGTACTTC. It encodes CASSIVITGSFETQYF.

The V call is TRBV7-9, the J call TRBJ2-7; 9 nucleotides line up with TRBD2. Germline CDR1 SEHNR, CDR2 FQNEAQ (reference sequence). The CDR3 covers 16 residues. The ends lost 1 base at V and 6 bases at J; junction bases unmatched: 10. CDR3 loop: CASSLVGGGAWAEQYF. The DNA for the CDR3 is TGTGCCAGCAGCTTAGTTGGCGGGGGGGCCTGGGCCGAGCAGTACTTC.

The V call is TRBV12-5, the J call TRBJ1-1; D is unresolved. The CDR3 has 13 residues. V lost 1 base to trimming and J lost 5 bases, with 8 bases between them. From germline, CDR1 is LGHNT and CDR2 FRNRAP. The CDR3 coding sequence is TGTGCTAGTGGTTTGGAGCCATTAACTGAAGCTTTCTTT. Encoded protein: CASGLEPLTEAFF.

V and J are TRBV4-1 and TRBJ2-7; no firm D call. The CDR3 runs to 15 residues. Germline loops: CDR1 MGHRA, CDR2 YSYEKL. The V and J ends lost 4 bases and 1 base respectively, with 14 bases between them. The CDR3 nucleotides read TGCGCCAGCAGCCTAATGTGGGCAGTTTCCTACGAGCAGTACTTC. Protein product: CASSLMWAVSYEQYF.

This clone was observed a single time. This chain uses TRBV27 with TRBJ1-1, with D maybe TRBD1 (5 bases). V was cut by 3 bases and J by 3 bases, with 8 bases left in between. Germline values: CDR1 MNHEY, CDR2 SMNVEV (reference sequence). The CDR3 contains 13 residues. CDR3 residues: CASSFEGDTEAFF. For the CDR3, the DNA is TGTGCCAGCAGTTTCGAAGGGGACACTGAAGCTTTCTTT.

A note on this clone: A read error may account for a junction end that differs from germline. The chain uses TRBV6-5 and TRBJ1-3, with 7 bases fitting TRBD1. The CDR3 sequence is 13 residues long. Germline-derived CDR1 and CDR2 are MNHEY and SVGAGI. The CDR3, as DNA: TGTGCCAGCATTTACAGGGGTGGAAACACCATATATTTT. Translating it yields CASIYRGGNTIYF.

This clone has a single count. This chain connects TRBV7-9 to TRBJ1-1; 7 bases are a match to TRBD1. Trimming took 1 base from V and 0 from J; bases not matched to a gene: 5. Germline CDR1 and CDR2: SEHNR and FQNEAQ (reference sequence). CDR3 length: 16 amino acids. The CDR3 region is CASSLDRGGMNTEAFF. CDR3 coding DNA: TGTGCCAGCAGCTTAGACAGGGGAGGCATGAACACTGAAGCTTTCTTT.

The CDR3 region has the DNA TGTGCCAGCAGCCAATCCCCCCTCAATGAGCAGTTCTTC. Protein: CASSQSPLNEQFF. J is TRBJ2-1 and V is TRBV3-1 (or the pseudogene TRBV3-2); D unresolved. The CDR3 consists of 13 residues. Germline V gives CDR1 LGHDT, CDR2 YNNKEL (reference sequence). V was pared by 2 bases and J by 6 bases, with 8 bases between.

This chain connects TRBV28 to TRBJ1-2; 7 bases agree with TRBD1. This CDR3 spans 10 amino acids. Germline CDR1 reads MDHEN; CDR2 reads SYDVKM. V lost 6 bases, J lost 14 bases, and 6 bases stayed unmatched. The CDR3 protein is CASSRGTETF. The CDR3 bases are TGTGCCAGCAGCCGCGGGACAGAGACCTTC.

J is TRBJ1-2 and V is TRBV5-4; TRBD1 might be the D (6 bases). V lost 4 bases and J lost 0, with 10 bases in between. The CDR3 is 14 amino acids. Germline CDR1 is SGHNT and CDR2 is YYREEE (reference sequence). The CDR3 coding sequence is TGTGCCAGCAGCCGGACAGAGGCTAACTATGGCTACACCTTC. It encodes CASSRTEANYGYTF. Filled out from reference TRBV5-4 and TRBJ1-2, the complete variable domain reads ETGVTQSPTHLIKTRGQQVTLRCSSQSGHNTVSWYQQALGQGPQFIFQYYREEENGRGNFPPRFSGLQFPNYSSELNVNALELDDSALYLCASSRTEANYGYTFGSGTRLTVV.

The J gene is TRBJ1-2, the V gene TRBV6-5, with no clear D. Germline V gene lookup returns CDR1 MNHEY and CDR2 SVGAGI. The CDR3 has 13 amino acids. Trimming shortened V by 4 bases and J by 0 bases, and 6 bases separated the two germline ends. Written as DNA, the CDR3 is TGTGCCAGCAGTTCCAGTCCTAACTATGGCTACACCTTC. It is translated as CASSSSPNYGYTF.

The chain is built from TRBV3-1 (or the pseudogene TRBV3-2) and TRBJ1-1; D is uncertain. V was clipped by 5 bases and J by 4 bases, with 17 bases between them. The V gene's germline CDR1 is LGHDT and CDR2 YNNKEL (reference sequence). This CDR3 contains 15 residues. The CDR3 DNA reads TGTGCCAGCAGCGGTGGTCAGTATCGGGGCACTGAAGCTTTCTTT. As protein: CASSGGQYRGTEAFF.